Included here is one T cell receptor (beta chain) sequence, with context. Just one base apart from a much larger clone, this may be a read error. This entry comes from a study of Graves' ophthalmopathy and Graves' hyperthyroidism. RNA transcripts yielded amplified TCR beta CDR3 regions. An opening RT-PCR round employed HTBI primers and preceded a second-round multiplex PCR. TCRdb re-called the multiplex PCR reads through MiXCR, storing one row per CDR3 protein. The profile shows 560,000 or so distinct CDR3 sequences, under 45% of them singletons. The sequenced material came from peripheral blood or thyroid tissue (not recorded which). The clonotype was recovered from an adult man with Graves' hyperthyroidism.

In DNA form, the CDR3 reads TGTGCCAGCAGCGTAGGGGGACAACCCTACAAGCAGTACTTC. Translation gives CASSVGGQPYKQYF. V usage is TRBV9 and J usage is TRBJ2-7; D may be TRBD1 (6 bases). The V gene's germline CDR1 is SGDLS and CDR2 YYNGEE. The CDR3 spans 14 residues.